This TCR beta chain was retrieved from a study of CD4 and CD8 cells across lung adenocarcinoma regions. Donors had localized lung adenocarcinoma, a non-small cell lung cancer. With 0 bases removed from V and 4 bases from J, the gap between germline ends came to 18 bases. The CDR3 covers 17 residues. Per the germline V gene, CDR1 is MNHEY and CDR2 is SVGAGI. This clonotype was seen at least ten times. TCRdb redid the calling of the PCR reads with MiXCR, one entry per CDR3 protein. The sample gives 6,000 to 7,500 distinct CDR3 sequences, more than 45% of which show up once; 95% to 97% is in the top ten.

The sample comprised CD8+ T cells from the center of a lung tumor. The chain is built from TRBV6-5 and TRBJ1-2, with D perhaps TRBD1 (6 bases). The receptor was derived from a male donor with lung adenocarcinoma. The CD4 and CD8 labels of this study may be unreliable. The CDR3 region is CASSYSTARRGSYGYTF. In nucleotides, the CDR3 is TGTGCCAGCAGTTACTCGACTGCCAGGAGGGGGTCCTATGGCTACACCTTC.